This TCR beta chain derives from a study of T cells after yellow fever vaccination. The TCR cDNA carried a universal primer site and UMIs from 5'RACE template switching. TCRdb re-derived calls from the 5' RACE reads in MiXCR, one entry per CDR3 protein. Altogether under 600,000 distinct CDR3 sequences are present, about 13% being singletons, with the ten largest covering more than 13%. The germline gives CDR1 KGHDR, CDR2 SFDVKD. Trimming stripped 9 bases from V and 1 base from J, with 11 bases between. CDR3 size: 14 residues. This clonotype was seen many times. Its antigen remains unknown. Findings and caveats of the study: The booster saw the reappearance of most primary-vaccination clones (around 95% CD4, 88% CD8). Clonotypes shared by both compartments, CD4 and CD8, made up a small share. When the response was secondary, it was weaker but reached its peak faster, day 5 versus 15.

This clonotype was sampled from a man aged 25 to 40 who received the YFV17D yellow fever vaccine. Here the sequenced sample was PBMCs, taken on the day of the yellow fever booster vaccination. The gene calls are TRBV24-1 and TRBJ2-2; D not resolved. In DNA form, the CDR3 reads TGTGCCACCGAGTTTAGCAGGAACACCGGGGAGCTGTTTTTT. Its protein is CATEFSRNTGELFF.